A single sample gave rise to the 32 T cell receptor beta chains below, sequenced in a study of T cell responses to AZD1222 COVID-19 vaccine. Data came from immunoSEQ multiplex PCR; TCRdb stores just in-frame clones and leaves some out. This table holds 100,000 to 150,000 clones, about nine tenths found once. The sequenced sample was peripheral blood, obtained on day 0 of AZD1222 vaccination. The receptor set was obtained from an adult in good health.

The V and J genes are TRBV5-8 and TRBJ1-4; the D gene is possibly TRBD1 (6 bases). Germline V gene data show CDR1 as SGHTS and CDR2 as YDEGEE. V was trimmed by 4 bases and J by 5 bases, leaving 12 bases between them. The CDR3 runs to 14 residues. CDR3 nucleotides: TGTGCCAGCAGCAGGGGGACGGGAAATGAAAAACTGTTTTTT. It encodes CASSRGTGNEKLFF. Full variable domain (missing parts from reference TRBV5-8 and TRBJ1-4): EAGVTQSPTHLIKTRGQQATLRCSPISGHTSVYWYQQALGLGLQFLLWYDEGEERNRGNFPPRFSGRQFPNYSSELNVNALELEDSALYLCASSRGTGNEKLFFGSGTQLSVL.

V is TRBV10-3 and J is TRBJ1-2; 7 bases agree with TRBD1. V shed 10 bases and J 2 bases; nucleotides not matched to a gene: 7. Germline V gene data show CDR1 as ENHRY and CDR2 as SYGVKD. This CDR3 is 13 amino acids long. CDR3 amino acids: CASSGTANYGYTF. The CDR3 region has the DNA TGTGCCAGTTCAGGGACAGCGAACTATGGCTACACCTTC.

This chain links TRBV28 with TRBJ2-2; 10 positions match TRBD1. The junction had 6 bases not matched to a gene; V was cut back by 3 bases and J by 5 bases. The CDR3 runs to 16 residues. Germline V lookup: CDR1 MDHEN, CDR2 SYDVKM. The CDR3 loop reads CASSLSGTGETGELFF. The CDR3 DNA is TGTGCCAGCAGTTTGTCGGGGACAGGGGAAACCGGGGAGCTGTTTTTT. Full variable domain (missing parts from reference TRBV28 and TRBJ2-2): DVKVTQSSRYLVKRTGEKVFLECVQDMDHENMFWYRQDPGLGLRLIYFSYDVKMKEKGDIPEGYSVSREKKERFSLILESASTNQTSMYLCASSLSGTGETGELFFGEGSRLTVL.

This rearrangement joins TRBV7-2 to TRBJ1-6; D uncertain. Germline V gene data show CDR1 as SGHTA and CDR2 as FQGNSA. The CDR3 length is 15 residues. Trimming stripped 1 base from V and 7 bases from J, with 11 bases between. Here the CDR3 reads CASSLERLENSPLHF. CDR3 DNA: TGTGCCAGCAGCTTAGAGCGGTTGGAAAATTCACCCCTCCACTTT.

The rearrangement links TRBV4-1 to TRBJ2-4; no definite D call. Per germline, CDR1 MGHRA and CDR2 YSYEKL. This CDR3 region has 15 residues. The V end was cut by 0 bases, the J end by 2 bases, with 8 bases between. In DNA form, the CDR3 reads TGCGCCAGCAGCCAAGAGGGTGGTCCCAAAAACATTCAGTACTTC. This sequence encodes CASSQEGGPKNIQYF.

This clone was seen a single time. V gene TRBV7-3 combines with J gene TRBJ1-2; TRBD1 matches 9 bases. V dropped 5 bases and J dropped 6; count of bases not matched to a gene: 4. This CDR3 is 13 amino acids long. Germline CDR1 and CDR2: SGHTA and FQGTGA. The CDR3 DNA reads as TGTGCCAGCAGCCGGGGACAGGGAAATGGCTACACCTTC. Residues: CASSRGQGNGYTF.

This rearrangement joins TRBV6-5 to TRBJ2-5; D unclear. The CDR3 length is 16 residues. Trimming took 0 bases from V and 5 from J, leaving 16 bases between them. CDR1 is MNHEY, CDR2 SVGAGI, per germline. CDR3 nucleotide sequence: TGTGCCAGCAGTTACTCCTTGACATCGGGTCGTGAGACCCAGTACTTC. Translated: CASSYSLTSGRETQYF.

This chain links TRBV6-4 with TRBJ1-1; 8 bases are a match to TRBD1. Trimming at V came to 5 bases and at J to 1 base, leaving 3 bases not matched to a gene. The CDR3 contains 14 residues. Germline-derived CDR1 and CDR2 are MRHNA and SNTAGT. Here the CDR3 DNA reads TGTGCCAGCAGTCCGGGACAGGAGAACACTGAAGCTTTCTTT. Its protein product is CASSPGQENTEAFF.

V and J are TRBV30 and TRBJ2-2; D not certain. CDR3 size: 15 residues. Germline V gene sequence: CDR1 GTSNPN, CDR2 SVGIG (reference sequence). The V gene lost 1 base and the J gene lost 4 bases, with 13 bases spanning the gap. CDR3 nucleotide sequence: TGTGCCTGGAGTGAGAGTGGGTTTGTCACCGGGGAGCTGTTTTTT. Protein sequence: CAWSESGFVTGELFF.

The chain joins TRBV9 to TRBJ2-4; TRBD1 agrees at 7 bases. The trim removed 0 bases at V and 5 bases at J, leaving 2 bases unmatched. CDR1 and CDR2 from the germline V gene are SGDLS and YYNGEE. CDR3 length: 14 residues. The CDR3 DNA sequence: TGTGCCAGCAGCGTAGCTGACAGGGAAAACATTCAGTACTTC. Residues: CASSVADRENIQYF.

The CDR3 region is CASSTLGQTNEKLFF. The CDR3 region has the DNA TGTGCCAGCAGCACATTGGGACAGACTAATGAAAAACTGTTTTTT. The chain has TRBV9 and TRBJ1-4; 7 bases are shared with TRBD1. Losses at the gene ends were 4 bases for V and 2 bases for J; bases not matched to a gene: 5. Germline CDR1 reads SGDLS; CDR2 reads YYNGEE. There are 15 residues in the CDR3.

The CDR3 loop reads CASSIGTGRTEAFF. CDR3 coding DNA: TGTGCCAGTAGTATAGGTACAGGGAGGACTGAAGCTTTCTTT. The chain combines TRBV19 with TRBJ1-1, with TRBD1 as a possible D gene (6 bases). CDR3 length equals 14 residues. V was clipped by 1 base and J by 5 bases, with 11 bases between them. Looked up from germline, CDR1 is LNHDA and CDR2 is SQIVND (reference sequence). The whole variable domain, remainder taken from reference TRBV19 and TRBJ1-1, is DGGITQSPKYLFRKEGQNVTLSCEQNLNHDAMYWYRQDPGQGLRLIYYSQIVNDFQKGDIAEGYSVSREKKESFPLTVTSAQKNPTAFYLCASSIGTGRTEAFFGQGTRLTVV.

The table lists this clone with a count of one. CDR3: CASSQVGTASYEQYF. In DNA form, the CDR3 reads TGTGCCAGCAGCCAAGTCGGGACAGCTTCCTACGAGCAGTACTTC. The rearrangement uses TRBV3-1 (or the pseudogene TRBV3-2) and TRBJ2-7; 7 positions agree with TRBD1. This CDR3 spans 15 amino acids. V gave up 1 base and J gave up 1 base; unmatched junction bases: 4. In germline, CDR1 is LGHDT, CDR2 YNNKEL (reference sequence).

The CDR3: CASGPSGGTDTQYF. The CDR3 DNA follows: TGTGCCAGCGGACCTAGCGGGGGCACAGATACGCAGTATTTT. This chain uses TRBV6-4 with TRBJ2-3; 9 bases are shared with TRBD2. The V segment lost 8 bases and the J segment 1 base; nucleotides outside the gene matches: 4. CDR3 length: 14 residues. Germline CDR1 MRHNA, CDR2 SNTAGT.

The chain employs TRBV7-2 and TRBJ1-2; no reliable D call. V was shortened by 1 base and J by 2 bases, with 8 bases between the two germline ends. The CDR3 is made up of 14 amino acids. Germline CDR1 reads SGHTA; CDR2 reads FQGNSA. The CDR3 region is CASSLVSGNYGYTF. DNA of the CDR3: TGTGCCAGCAGCTTAGTGTCTGGAAACTATGGCTACACCTTC.

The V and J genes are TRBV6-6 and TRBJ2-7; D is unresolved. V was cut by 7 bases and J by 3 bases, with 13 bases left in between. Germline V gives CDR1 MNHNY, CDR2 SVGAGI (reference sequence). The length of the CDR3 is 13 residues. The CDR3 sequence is CASTDSELYEQYF. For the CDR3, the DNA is TGTGCCAGCACCGACTCTGAGCTCTACGAGCAGTACTTC.

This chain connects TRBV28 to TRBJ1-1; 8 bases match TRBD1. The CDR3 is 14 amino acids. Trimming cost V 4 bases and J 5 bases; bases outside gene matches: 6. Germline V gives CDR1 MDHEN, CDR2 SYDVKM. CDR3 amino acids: CASSYRGDRTEAFF. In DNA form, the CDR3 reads TGTGCCAGCAGTTACAGGGGGGATAGGACTGAAGCTTTCTTT.

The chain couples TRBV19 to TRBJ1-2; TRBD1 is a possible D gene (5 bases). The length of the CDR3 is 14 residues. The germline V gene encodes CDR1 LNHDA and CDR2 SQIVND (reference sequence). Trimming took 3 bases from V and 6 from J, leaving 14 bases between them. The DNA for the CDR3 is TGTGCCAGTAGTATGTTTCAGGGTTGGGATGGCTACACCTTC. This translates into CASSMFQGWDGYTF.

The CDR3 DNA reads TGTGCCATCAGCCCCCACGGCGGGGGGCCTCAAGAGACCCAGTACTTC. This sequence encodes CAISPHGGGPQETQYF. This chain links TRBV10-3 with TRBJ2-5; TRBD2 agrees at 8 bases. Germline V gene data show CDR1 as ENHRY and CDR2 as SYGVKD. The CDR3 runs to 16 residues. Trimming removed 6 bases from V and 2 bases from J; junction bases left unmatched: 11.

CDR3: CASSLGRRSSGNTIYF. The CDR3 DNA follows: TGTGCCAGTAGTTTGGGCAGGCGGTCCTCTGGAAACACCATATATTTT. The chain combines TRBV19 with TRBJ1-3; D is unresolved. Germline assignment: CDR1 LNHDA and CDR2 SQIVND (reference sequence). The CDR3 runs to 16 residues. V gave up 5 bases and J gave up 0 bases, with 14 bases separating them.

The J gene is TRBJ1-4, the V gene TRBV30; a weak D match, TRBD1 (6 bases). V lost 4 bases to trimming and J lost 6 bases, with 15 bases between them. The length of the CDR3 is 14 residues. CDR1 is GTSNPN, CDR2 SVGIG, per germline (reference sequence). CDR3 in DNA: TGTGCCTGGAACACTAGGGGGGAGGATGAAAAACTGTTTTTT. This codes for CAWNTRGEDEKLFF. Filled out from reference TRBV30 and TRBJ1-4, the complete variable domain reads SQTIHQWPATLVQPVGSPLSLECTVEGTSNPNLYWYRQAAGRGLQLLFYSVGIGQISSEVPQNLSASRPQDRQFILSSKKLLLSDSGFYLCAWNTRGEDEKLFFGSGTQLSVL.

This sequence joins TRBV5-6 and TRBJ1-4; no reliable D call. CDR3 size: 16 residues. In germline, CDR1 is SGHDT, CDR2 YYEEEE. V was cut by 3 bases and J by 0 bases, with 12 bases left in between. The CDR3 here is CASSYYNSATNEKLFF. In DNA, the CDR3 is TGTGCCAGCAGCTATTACAACAGTGCAACTAATGAAAAACTGTTTTTT.

CDR3 loop: CASSIDGGRNTEAFF. DNA of the CDR3: TGTGCCAGTAGTATAGACGGGGGGCGGAACACTGAAGCTTTCTTT. This sequence joins TRBV19 and TRBJ1-1; tentative D call: TRBD1 (6 bases). V was cut by 0 bases and J by 1 base, with 9 bases left in between. Germline CDR1 and CDR2: LNHDA and SQIVND (reference sequence). The CDR3 consists of 15 residues.

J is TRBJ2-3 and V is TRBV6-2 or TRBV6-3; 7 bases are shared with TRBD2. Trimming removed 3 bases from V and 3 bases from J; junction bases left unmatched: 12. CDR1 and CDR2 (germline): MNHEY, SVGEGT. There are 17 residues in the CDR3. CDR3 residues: CASSYYQSGAFTDTQYF. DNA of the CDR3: TGTGCCAGCAGTTATTATCAGAGCGGGGCATTTACAGATACGCAGTATTTT.

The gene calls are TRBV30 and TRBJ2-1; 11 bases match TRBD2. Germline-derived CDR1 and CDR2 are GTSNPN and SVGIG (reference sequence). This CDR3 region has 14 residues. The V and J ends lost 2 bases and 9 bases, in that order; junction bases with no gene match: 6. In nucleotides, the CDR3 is TGTGCCTGGAGTTCTAGCGGGGGGCGGGGTGAGCAGTTCTTC. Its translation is CAWSSSGGRGEQFF.

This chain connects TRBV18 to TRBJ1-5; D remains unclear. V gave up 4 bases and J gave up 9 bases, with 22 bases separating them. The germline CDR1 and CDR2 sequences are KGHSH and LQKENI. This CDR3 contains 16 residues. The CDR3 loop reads CASSLTSGPQSWPQHF. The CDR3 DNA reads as TGTGCCAGCTCACTGACCTCCGGGCCCCAATCGTGGCCCCAGCATTTT. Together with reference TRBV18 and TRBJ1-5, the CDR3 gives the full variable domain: NAGVMQNPRHLVRRRGQEARLRCSPMKGHSHVYWYRQLPEEGLKFMVYLQKENIIDESGMPKERFSAEFPKEGPSILRIQQVVRGDSAAYFCASSLTSGPQSWPQHFGDGTRLSIL.

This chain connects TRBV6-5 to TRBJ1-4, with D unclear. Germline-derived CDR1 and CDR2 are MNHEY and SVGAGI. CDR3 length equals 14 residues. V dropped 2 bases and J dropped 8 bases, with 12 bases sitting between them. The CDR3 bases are TGTGCCAGCAGTTACGTTAAGGCGGGGGAAAAACTGTTTTTT. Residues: CASSYVKAGEKLFF.

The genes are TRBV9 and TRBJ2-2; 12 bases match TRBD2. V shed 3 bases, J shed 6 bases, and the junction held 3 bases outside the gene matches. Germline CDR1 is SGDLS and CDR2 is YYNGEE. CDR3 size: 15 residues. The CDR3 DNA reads TGTGCCAGCAGCGCCTGGACTAGCGGGGCCGGGGAGCTGTTTTTT. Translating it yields CASSAWTSGAGELFF. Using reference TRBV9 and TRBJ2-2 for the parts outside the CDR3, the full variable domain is DSGVTQTPKHLITATGQRVTLRCSPRSGDLSVYWYQQSLDQGLQFLIQYYNGEERAKGNILERFSAQQFPDLHSELNLSSLELGDSALYFCASSAWTSGAGELFFGEGSRLTVL.

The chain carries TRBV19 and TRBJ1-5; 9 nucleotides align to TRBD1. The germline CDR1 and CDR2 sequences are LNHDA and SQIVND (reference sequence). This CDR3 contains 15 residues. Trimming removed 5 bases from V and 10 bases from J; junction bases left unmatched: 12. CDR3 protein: CASSSRDRAVIPQHF. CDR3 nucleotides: TGTGCCAGTAGTTCCCGGGACAGGGCCGTCATACCCCAGCATTTT.

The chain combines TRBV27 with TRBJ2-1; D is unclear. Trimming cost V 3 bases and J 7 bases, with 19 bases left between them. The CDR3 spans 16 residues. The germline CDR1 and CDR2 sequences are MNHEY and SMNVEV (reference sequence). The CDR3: CASSLRAGIDFNEQFF. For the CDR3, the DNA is TGTGCCAGCAGTTTGCGAGCCGGAATTGATTTTAATGAGCAGTTCTTC.

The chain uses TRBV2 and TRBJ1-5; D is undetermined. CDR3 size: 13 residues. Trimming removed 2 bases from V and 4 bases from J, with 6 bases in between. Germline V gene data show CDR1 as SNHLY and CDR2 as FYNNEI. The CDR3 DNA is TGTGCCAGCAGTGAACGAGTAAATCAGCCCCAGCATTTT. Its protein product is CASSERVNQPQHF.

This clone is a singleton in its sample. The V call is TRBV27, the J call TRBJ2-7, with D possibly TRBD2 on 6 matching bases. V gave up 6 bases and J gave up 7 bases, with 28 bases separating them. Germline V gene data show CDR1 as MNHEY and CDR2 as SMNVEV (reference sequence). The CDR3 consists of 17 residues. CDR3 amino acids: CASSPWGSGVGLMEQYF. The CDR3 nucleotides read TGTGCCAGCAGCCCTTGGGGGTCGGGGGTAGGGTTAATGGAGCAGTACTTC.